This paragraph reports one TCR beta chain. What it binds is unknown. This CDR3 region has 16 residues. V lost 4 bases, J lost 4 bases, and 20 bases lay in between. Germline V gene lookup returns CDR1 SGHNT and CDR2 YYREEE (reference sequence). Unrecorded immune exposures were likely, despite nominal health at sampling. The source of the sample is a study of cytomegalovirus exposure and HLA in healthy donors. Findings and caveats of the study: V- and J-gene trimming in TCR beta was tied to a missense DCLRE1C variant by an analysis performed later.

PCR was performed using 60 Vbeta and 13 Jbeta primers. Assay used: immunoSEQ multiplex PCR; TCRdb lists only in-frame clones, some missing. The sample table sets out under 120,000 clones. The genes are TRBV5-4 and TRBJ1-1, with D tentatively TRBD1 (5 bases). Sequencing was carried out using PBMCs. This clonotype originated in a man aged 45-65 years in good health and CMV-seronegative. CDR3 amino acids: CASSPKGEAGSTEAFF. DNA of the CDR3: TGTGCCAGCAGCCCGAAAGGGGAAGCGGGGTCCACTGAAGCTTTCTTT.